One and the same sample provided the 22 T cell receptor beta chains below, sequenced in a study of CD8 T cells in ankylosing spondylitis. Study results and limitations: Seemingly characteristic of ankylosing spondylitis blood was a TCR beta motif consisting of about 8 highly homologous variants.

TCRdb re-called the 5' RACE reads through MiXCR, storing one row per CDR3 protein. The table lists over 450,000 distinct CDR3 sequences, roughly 13% of them singletons. Their antigen targets remain unknown. The sequenced material came from blood, either unsorted or a sorted T cell fraction (not recorded which). The receptors were sampled from a male donor with ankylosing spondylitis.

This clonotype was seen only a few times. The chain employs TRBV12-3 or TRBV12-4 and TRBJ1-5; maybe TRBD1 (6 bases). The V end lost 6 bases, the J end lost 7 bases, and 16 bases lay between the germline ends. CDR3 length equals 14 residues. The CDR3 sequence is CASSQTGREQPQHF. CDR3 bases: TGTGCCAGCAGCCAGACAGGTCGGGAACAGCCCCAGCATTTT.

The chain couples TRBV11-2 to TRBJ2-7; unclear D gene. Germline lookup yields CDR1 SGHAT and CDR2 FQNNGV. This CDR3 is built from 14 residues. Trimming removed 0 bases at V and 2 bases at J, with 8 bases between. CDR3 DNA: TGTGCCAGCAGCTTAGATCGGTGGACCTACGAGCAGTACTTC. It encodes CASSLDRWTYEQYF.

The V gene is TRBV20-1, the J gene TRBJ1-6; D might be TRBD1 (6 bases). The CDR3 has 15 residues. The V end lost 0 bases, the J end lost 12 bases, and 18 bases lay between the germline ends. Germline-derived CDR1 and CDR2 are DFQATT and SNEGSKA (reference sequence). Here the CDR3 DNA reads TGCAGTGCTAGAGATCGGAACAGGGCGGAAGGACCCCTCCACTTT. It encodes CSARDRNRAEGPLHF.

The chain is built from TRBV7-9 and TRBJ2-7; 11 bases match TRBD1. With V trimmed by 5 bases and J by 6 bases, 12 bases remained unmatched. Germline V CDR1 and CDR2: SEHNR, FQNEAQ (reference sequence). The CDR3 extends over 16 amino acids. Here the CDR3 reads CASSISRTGGWVEQYF. The CDR3 region has the DNA TGTGCCAGCAGCATATCACGGACAGGGGGCTGGGTCGAGCAGTACTTC.

This clonotype was detected a few times. The chain recombines TRBV3-1 with TRBJ2-1; TRBD1 might be the D (6 bases). CDR1 is LGHDT, CDR2 YNNKEL, per germline (reference sequence). This CDR3 region has 11 residues. V lost 4 bases and J lost 11, with 9 bases in between. CDR3 DNA sequence: TGTGCCAGCAGCCCCGGGACAAAGCAGTTCTTC. It is translated as CASSPGTKQFF.

This sequence joins TRBV3-1 and TRBJ2-3; 10 nucleotides line up with TRBD2. This CDR3 has 17 residues. V dropped 4 bases and J dropped 5; count of bases not matched to a gene: 12. Per the germline V gene, CDR1 is LGHDT and CDR2 is YNNKEL (reference sequence). The CDR3 coding sequence is TGTGCCAGCAGCCGCAGTCGGAGCGGGAGGGCCAGAGATACGCAGTATTTT. Its protein product is CASSRSRSGRARDTQYF.

This clonotype was recorded a few times. The CDR3 region is CSVEGRGQGPYNEQFF. The CDR3 DNA follows: TGCAGCGTTGAAGGAAGGGGACAGGGCCCCTACAATGAGCAGTTCTTC. This chain joins TRBV29-1 and TRBJ2-1; 9 bases line up with TRBD1. The CDR3 is 16 residues long. V was clipped by 1 base and J by 2 bases; unmatched bases: 6. The germline gives CDR1 SQVTM, CDR2 ANQGSEA.

This clonotype was counted ten times or more. The chain links TRBV11-2 to TRBJ2-7, with D hard to call. V lost 5 bases and J 2 bases, leaving 7 bases between the germline ends. The CDR3 consists of 12 residues. Looked up from germline, CDR1 is SGHAT and CDR2 is FQNNGV. The CDR3 DNA is TGTGCCAGCAGCCTCGAAGCCTACGAGCAGTACTTC. Translated: CASSLEAYEQYF.

This clonotype came up a few times. The rearrangement links TRBV19 to TRBJ1-1, with D hard to call. Germline V gene lookup returns CDR1 LNHDA and CDR2 SQIVND (reference sequence). The CDR3 totals 13 residues. V shed 8 bases and J shed 1 base, with 11 bases lying between them. The CDR3 DNA reads as TGTGCCAGTCCGAACCACAGGAACACTGAAGCTTTCTTT. Its protein is CASPNHRNTEAFF.

This clonotype was recorded a few times. This chain uses TRBV10-1 with TRBJ2-1, with no clear D. The CDR3 runs to 11 residues. Germline V gene sequence: CDR1 WNHNN, CDR2 SYGVQD (reference sequence). The V gene lost 2 bases and the J gene lost 6 bases, with 2 bases spanning the gap. CDR3 sequence reads: CASSELNEQFF. The CDR3 DNA follows: TGCGCCAGCAGTGAGCTCAATGAGCAGTTCTTC.

The genes are TRBV7-6 and TRBJ2-2; 12 nucleotides line up with TRBD2. V gave up 1 base and J gave up 5 bases; unmatched junction bases: 8. In germline, CDR1 is SGHVS, CDR2 FNYEAQ. The CDR3 has 18 amino acids. CDR3 protein: CASSLVALAGGRTGELFF. CDR3 DNA sequence: TGTGCCAGCAGCTTAGTTGCGCTAGCGGGAGGGCGAACCGGGGAGCTGTTTTTT.

This clonotype was picked up a small number of times. One end of the junction fails to match germline, which may point to a read error. The chain employs TRBV11-2 and TRBJ2-7, with 9 nucleotides matching TRBD2. The CDR3 is 17 amino acids. Germline CDR1 is SGHAT and CDR2 is FQNNGV. CDR3 residues: CASSLASFPGLASIRDF. The DNA for the CDR3 is TGTGCCAGCAGCTTAGCCTCTTTCCCAGGACTAGCGTCAATCAGGGACTTC.

In its sample, this clonotype was seen a few times. The V call is TRBV20-1, the J call TRBJ1-6; TRBD1 matches 10 bases. CDR3 size: 13 residues. In germline, CDR1 is DFQATT, CDR2 SNEGSKA (reference sequence). The J segment lost 9 bases and the V segment lost 7 bases, leaving 6 bases of the junction unmatched. The CDR3 region is CSGRQGASSPLHF. CDR3 nucleotide sequence: TGCAGTGGAAGACAGGGGGCCAGTTCACCCCTCCACTTT.

The sample holds a few counts of this clonotype. V is TRBV20-1 and J is TRBJ2-1; 8 bases agree with TRBD1. With 3 bases clipped from V and 7 bases from J, the junction kept 8 bases outside the gene matches. The CDR3 covers 14 residues. The germline gives CDR1 DFQATT, CDR2 SNEGSKA (reference sequence). CDR3 sequence: CSASPGRGQNEQFF. The CDR3 DNA follows: TGCAGTGCTAGTCCGGGCAGGGGGCAAAATGAGCAGTTCTTC.

This clonotype appeared many times. The V and J genes are TRBV6-6 and TRBJ2-5; unclear D gene. The V end was cut by 0 bases, the J end by 2 bases, with 4 bases between. CDR1 and CDR2 from the germline V gene are MNHNY and SVGAGI (reference sequence). This CDR3 spans 13 amino acids. The CDR3 protein is CASSYSKQETQYF. The CDR3 DNA is TGTGCCAGCAGTTACTCGAAGCAAGAGACCCAGTACTTC.

This clonotype was seen a few times. The chain has TRBV11-2 and TRBJ2-2; 8 bases map to TRBD1. Germline V gives CDR1 SGHAT, CDR2 FQNNGV. The CDR3 extends over 16 amino acids. Germline trimming cut 5 bases from V and 4 bases from J; bases unmatched to any gene: 9. The CDR3 nucleotides are TGTGCCAGCAGCCCAAGGACAGGGTTGAGCACCGGGGAGCTGTTTTTT. This translates into CASSPRTGLSTGELFF.

This clonotype appeared a single time. The chain joins TRBV7-7 to TRBJ2-3; TRBD2 matches at 14 bases. CDR1 is SSHAT, CDR2 FNYEAQ, per germline (reference sequence). J was trimmed by 6 bases and V by 4 bases; bases with no gene match: 3. This CDR3 region has 15 residues. CDR3: CASSYGTSGSDTQYF. DNA of the CDR3: TGTGCCAGCAGCTATGGGACTAGCGGGAGTGATACGCAGTATTTT.

This clonotype was seen a few times. J is TRBJ2-7 and V is TRBV28; D is perhaps TRBD1 (7 bases). CDR1 MDHEN and CDR2 SYDVKM come from the germline V gene. V was shortened by 8 bases and J by 2 bases, with 10 bases between the two germline ends. This CDR3 has 12 amino acids. The CDR3 is CASGGGAYEQYV. For the CDR3, the DNA is TGTGCCAGCGGAGGGGGCGCCTACGAGCAGTACGTC.

This clonotype appeared a few times. This rearrangement joins TRBV20-1 to TRBJ2-3, with D maybe TRBD1 (5 bases). Germline-derived CDR1 and CDR2 are DFQATT and SNEGSKA (reference sequence). The CDR3 contains 14 residues. V was clipped by 1 base and J by 2 bases, with 10 bases between them. CDR3 sequence (DNA): TGCAGTGCTAGAGTCCAGGGAAACACAGATACGCAGTATTTT. It yields the protein CSARVQGNTDTQYF.

Only a few counts were recorded for this clonotype. The V and J genes are TRBV7-9 and TRBJ2-3; 9 bases are a match to TRBD2. Germline V gives CDR1 SEHNR, CDR2 FQNEAQ (reference sequence). CDR3 size: 15 residues. With 3 bases clipped from V and 4 bases from J, the junction kept 5 bases outside the gene matches. The CDR3 sequence: CASSLGLADADTQYF. CDR3 sequence (DNA): TGTGCCAGCAGCTTGGGACTAGCCGATGCAGATACGCAGTATTTT.

This clonotype was observed a few times. The CDR3 DNA reads as TGTGCCAGTTGGGGACTCACCGAGGGGGGCTACACCTTC. Protein: CASWGLTEGGYTF. This chain uses TRBV7-2 with TRBJ1-2, with a weak D call TRBD1 (5 bases). CDR3 length: 13 amino acids. CDR1 and CDR2 from the germline V gene are SGHTA and FQGNSA. V was pared by 9 bases and J by 8 bases, with 19 bases between.

The table lists this clonotype with a few counts. The gene calls are TRBV3-1 and TRBJ2-7, with D perhaps given as TRBD1 or TRBD2 (6 bases each). With 3 bases removed from V and 2 bases from J, the gap between germline ends came to 23 bases. The CDR3 spans 18 residues. In germline, CDR1 is LGHDT, CDR2 YNNKEL (reference sequence). The CDR3 coding sequence is TGTGCCAGCAGCCAGCCGACGTTAGGGGGGATCCTCGCCTACGAGCAGTACGTC. This encodes CASSQPTLGGILAYEQYV.